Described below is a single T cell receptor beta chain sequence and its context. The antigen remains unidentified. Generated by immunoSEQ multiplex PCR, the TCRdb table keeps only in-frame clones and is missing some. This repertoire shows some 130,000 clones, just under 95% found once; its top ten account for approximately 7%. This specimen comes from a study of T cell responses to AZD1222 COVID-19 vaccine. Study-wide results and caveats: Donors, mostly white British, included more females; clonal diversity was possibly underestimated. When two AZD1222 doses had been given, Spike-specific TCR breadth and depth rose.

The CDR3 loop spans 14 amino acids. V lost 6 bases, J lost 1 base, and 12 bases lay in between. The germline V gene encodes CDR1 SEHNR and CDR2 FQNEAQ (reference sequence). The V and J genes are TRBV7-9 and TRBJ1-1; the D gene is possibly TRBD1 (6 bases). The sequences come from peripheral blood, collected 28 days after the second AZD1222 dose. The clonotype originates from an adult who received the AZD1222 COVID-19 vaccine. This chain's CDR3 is CASSYRVGNTEAFF. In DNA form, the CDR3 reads TGTGCCAGCAGTTACAGGGTGGGGAACACTGAAGCTTTCTTT. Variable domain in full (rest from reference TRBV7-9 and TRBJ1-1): DTGVSQNPRHKITKRGQNVTFRCDPISEHNRLYWYRQTLGQGPEFLTYFQNEAQLEKSRLLSDRFSAERPKGSFSTLEIQRTEQGDSAMYLCASSYRVGNTEAFFGQGTRLTVV.